This TCR beta chain was sequenced during a study of cytomegalovirus exposure and HLA in healthy donors. Concerning this clone: The antigen is unknown.

The CDR3 is 15 residues long. V lost 1 base and J lost 1; bases outside the gene matches: 3. Germline V gene data show CDR1 as SGHVS and CDR2 as FQNEAQ. PCR employed 60 Vbeta and 13 Jbeta primers. Assay used: immunoSEQ multiplex PCR; TCRdb lists only in-frame clones, some missing. This sample has approximately 210,000 clones, with around 85% found just once. Study results and caveats: Associated with HLA alleles at 0.05 false discovery rate in a later analysis were 16,951 TCR beta sequences. TRBV6-2, TRBV6-3 and other indistinguishable V segments were excluded. Around 160 TCR beta chains were listed as cytomegalovirus-associated.

The sequence derives from a man aged 18 to 30 in good health and CMV-seronegative. This chain uses TRBV7-8 with TRBJ1-1; TRBD1 matches 7 bases. Sequences were obtained from PBMCs. This CDR3 reads CASSLVRTGNTEAFF. The CDR3 coding sequence is TGTGCCAGCAGCTTAGTGAGGACAGGGAACACTGAAGCTTTCTTT.